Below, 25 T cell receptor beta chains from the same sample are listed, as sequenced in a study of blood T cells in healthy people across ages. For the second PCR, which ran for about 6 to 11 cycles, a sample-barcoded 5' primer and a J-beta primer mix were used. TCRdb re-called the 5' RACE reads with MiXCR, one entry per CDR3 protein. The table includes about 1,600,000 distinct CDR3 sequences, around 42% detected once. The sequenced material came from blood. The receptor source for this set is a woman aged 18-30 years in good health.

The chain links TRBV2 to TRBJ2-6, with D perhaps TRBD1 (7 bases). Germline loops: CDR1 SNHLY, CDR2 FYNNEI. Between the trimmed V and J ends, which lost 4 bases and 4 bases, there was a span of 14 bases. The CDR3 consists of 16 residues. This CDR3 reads CASSGQGGPGANVLTF. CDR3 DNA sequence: TGTGCCAGCAGTGGACAGGGAGGCCCCGGGGCCAACGTCCTGACTTTC.

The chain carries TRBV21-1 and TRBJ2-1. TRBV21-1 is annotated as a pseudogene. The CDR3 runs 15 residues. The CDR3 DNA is TGTGCCTGCAGCAAAGGGCCGTATAACGTTAATGAGCAGTTCTTC. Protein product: CACSKGPYNVNEQFF.

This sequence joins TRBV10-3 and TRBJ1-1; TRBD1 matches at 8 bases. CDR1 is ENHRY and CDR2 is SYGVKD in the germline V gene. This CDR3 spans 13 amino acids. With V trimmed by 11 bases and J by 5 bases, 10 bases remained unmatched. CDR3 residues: CAGSQGDKTEAFF. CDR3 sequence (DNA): TGTGCCGGATCACAGGGGGATAAAACTGAAGCTTTCTTT.

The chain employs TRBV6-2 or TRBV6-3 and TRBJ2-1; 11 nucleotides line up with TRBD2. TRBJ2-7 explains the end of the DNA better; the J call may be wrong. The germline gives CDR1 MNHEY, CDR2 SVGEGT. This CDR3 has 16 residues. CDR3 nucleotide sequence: TGTGCCAGCAGCCGACCGGGACTAGCGGATTACAATGAGCAGTACTTC. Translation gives CASSRPGLADYNEQYF.

The chain's CDR3 is CASSQVIGQGGFQAFF. DNA for the CDR3: TGTGCCAGCAGCCAAGTGATAGGACAGGGGGGTTTTCAAGCTTTCTTT. This chain joins TRBV4-2 and TRBJ1-1; TRBD1 matches at 10 bases. The germline V gene has CDR1 LGHNA and CDR2 YNFKEQ. V dropped 1 base and J dropped 9; count of bases not matched to a gene: 11. CDR3 size: 16 residues.

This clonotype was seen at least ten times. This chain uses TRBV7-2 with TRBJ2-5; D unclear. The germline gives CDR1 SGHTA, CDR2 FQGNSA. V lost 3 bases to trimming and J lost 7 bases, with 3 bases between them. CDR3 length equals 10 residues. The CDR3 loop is CASSFPTQYF. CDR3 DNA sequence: TGTGCCAGCAGCTTTCCGACCCAGTACTTC.

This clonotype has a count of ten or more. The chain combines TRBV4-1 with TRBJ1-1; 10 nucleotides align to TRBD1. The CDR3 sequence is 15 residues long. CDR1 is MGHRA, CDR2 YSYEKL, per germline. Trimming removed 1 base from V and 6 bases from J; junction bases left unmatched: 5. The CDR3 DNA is TGCGCCAGCAGCCAAGCAGACAGGGGGCGATCTGAAGCTTTCTTT. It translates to CASSQADRGRSEAFF.

CDR3 sequence: CSARAKPEDRERYYEQYF. CDR3 nucleotides: TGCAGTGCTAGAGCCAAACCCGAGGACAGGGAAAGATACTACGAGCAGTACTTC. The chain joins TRBV20-1 to TRBJ2-7; TRBD1 matches at 8 bases. Germline CDR1 and CDR2: DFQATT and SNEGSKA (reference sequence). This CDR3 is 18 amino acids long. The V and J ends lost 1 base and 3 bases, in that order; junction bases with no gene match: 17.

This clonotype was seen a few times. The CDR3 region is CASSPIRRDSSLAGEQFF. CDR3 coding DNA: TGTGCCAGCAGTCCGATACGCCGGGACAGCAGCTTAGCCGGCGAGCAGTTCTTC. This chain links TRBV12-3 or TRBV12-4 with TRBJ2-1, with 7 bases that match TRBD1. The CDR3 has 18 amino acids. The V gene end was trimmed by 5 bases and the J gene end by 10 bases; junction bases not matched to a gene: 23.

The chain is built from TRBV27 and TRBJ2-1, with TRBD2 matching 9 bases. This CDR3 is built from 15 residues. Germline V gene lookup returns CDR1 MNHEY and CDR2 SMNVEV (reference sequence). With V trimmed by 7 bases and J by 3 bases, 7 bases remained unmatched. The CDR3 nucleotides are TGTGCCAGCAAGCCTAGCGGGACGTTCTACAATGAGCAGTTCTTC. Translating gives CASKPSGTFYNEQFF.

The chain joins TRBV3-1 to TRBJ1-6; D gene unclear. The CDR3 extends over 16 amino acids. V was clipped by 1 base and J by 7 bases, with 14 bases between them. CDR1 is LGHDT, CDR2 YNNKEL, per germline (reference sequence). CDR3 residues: CASSQGRGGRNSPLHF. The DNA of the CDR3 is TGTGCCAGCAGCCAAGGAAGAGGAGGGAGGAATTCACCCCTCCACTTT.

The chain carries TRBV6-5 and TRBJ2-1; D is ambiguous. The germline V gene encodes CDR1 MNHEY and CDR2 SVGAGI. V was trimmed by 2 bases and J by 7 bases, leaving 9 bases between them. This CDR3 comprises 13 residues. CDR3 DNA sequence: TGTGCCAGCAGTTACGATTCCAGGAATGAGCAGTTCTTC. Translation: CASSYDSRNEQFF.

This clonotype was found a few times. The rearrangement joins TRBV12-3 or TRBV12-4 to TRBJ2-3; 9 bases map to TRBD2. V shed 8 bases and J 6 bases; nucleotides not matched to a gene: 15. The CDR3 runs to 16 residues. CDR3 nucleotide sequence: TGTGCCAGCGGCCAGGGGAGGAGCGGGGGGCTCGATACGCAGTATTTT. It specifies CASGQGRSGGLDTQYF.

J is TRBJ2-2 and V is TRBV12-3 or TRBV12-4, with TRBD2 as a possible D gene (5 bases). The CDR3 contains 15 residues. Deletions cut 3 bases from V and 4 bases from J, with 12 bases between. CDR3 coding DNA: TGTGCCAGCAGTTTTTGGGATCGGGGCACCGGGGAGCTGTTTTTT. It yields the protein CASSFWDRGTGELFF.

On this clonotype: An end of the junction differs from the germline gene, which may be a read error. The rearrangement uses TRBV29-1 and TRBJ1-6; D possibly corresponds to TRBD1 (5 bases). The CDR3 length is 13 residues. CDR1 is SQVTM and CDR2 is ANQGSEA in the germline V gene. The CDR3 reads CSVGAGGDSPPHF. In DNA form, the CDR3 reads TGCAGCGTTGGGGCGGGAGGGGATTCACCCCCCCACTTT.

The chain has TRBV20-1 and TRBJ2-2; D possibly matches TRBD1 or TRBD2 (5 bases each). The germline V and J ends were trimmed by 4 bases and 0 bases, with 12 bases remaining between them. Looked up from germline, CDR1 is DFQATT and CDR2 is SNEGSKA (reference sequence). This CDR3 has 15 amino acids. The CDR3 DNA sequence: TGCAGTGCTACCGGGACCCTTTCGAACACCGGGGAGCTGTTTTTT. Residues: CSATGTLSNTGELFF.

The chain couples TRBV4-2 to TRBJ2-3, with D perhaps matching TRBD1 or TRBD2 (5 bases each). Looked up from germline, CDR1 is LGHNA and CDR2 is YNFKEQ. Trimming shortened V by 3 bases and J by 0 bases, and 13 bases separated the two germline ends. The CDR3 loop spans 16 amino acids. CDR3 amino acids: CASSQRTGPSTDTQYF. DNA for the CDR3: TGTGCCAGCAGCCAGAGAACGGGGCCTAGCACAGATACGCAGTATTTT.

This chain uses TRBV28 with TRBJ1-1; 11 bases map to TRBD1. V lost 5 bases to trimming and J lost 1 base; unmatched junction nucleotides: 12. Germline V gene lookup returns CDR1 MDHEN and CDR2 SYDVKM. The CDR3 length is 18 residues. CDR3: CASSPPDRGHIKNTEAFF. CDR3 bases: TGTGCCAGCAGTCCGCCGGACAGGGGGCATATAAAGAACACTGAAGCTTTCTTT. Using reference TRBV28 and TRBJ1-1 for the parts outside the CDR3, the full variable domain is DVKVTQSSRYLVKRTGEKVFLECVQDMDHENMFWYRQDPGLGLRLIYFSYDVKMKEKGDIPEGYSVSREKKERFSLILESASTNQTSMYLCASSPPDRGHIKNTEAFFGQGTRLTVV.

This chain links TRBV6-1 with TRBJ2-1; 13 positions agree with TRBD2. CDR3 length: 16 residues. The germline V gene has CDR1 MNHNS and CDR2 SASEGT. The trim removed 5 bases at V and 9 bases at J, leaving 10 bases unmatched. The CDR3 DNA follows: TGTGCCAGCAGTCCCCGGACTAGCGGGAGCGGTGGTGAGCAGTTCTTC. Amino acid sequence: CASSPRTSGSGGEQFF.

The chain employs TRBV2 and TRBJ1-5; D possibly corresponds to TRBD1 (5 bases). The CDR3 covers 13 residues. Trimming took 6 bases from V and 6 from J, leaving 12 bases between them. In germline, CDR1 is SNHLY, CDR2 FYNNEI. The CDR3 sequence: CASRQAGSQPQHF. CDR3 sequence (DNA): TGTGCCAGCAGACAGGCCGGGAGTCAGCCCCAGCATTTT.

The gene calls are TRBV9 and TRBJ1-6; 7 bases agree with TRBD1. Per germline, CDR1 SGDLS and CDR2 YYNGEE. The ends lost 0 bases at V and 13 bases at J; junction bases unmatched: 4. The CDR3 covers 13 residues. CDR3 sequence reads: CASSVVEDRPLHF. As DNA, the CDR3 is TGTGCCAGCAGCGTAGTAGAGGACAGGCCCCTCCACTTT.

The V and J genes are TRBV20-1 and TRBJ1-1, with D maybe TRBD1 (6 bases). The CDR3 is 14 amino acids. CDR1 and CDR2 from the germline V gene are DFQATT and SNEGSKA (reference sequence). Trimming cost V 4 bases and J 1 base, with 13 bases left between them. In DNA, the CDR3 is TGCAGTGCTATCCACAGGGTTGGGAACACTGAAGCTTTCTTT. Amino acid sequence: CSAIHRVGNTEAFF.

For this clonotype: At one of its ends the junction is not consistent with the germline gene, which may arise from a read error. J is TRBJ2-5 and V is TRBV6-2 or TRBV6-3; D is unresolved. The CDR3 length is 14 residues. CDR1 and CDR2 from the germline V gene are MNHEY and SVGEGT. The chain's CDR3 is CAGSPSPYQETQYF. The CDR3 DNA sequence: TGTGCCGGCAGTCCCTCCCCTTACCAAGAGACCCAGTACTTC.

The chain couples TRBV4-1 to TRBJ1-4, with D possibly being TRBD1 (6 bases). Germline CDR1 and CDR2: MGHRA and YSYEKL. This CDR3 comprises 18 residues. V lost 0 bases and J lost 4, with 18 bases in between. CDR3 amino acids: CASSQDYRGGLGNEKLFF. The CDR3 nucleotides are TGCGCCAGCAGCCAAGATTATCGCGGGGGGCTCGGTAATGAAAAACTGTTTTTT.

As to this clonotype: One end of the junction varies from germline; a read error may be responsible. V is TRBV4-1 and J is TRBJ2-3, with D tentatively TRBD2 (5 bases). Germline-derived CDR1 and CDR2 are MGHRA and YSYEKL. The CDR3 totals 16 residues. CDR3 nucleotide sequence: TGCACCAGCAGCCCCGATCCGGCGGGTAGCACAGATACGCAGTATTTT. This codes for CTSSPDPAGSTDTQYF.